These T cell receptor beta chains were read from a single sample in a study of human thymus T cells. Assay: immunoSEQ multiplex PCR; the TCRdb copy retains only in-frame clones and omits some. The table has roughly 120,000 clones, around 94% seen once. Sequencing input: thymus tissue. These receptors were collected from a boy under two years old with a congenital heart defect but otherwise immunologically healthy. Each CDR3 is given with its conserved first and last residue.

>TRBJ1-1|TRBV5-4
CASSFRGRNTEAFF
>TRBJ2-7|TRBV5-1
CASSVEGGGELSYEQYF
>TRBJ1-2|TRBV5-4
CASSLDTTNYGYTF
>TRBJ2-5|TRBV5-1
CASSLWETQYF
>TRBJ1-6|TRBV9
CASSARQGGSPLHF
>TRBJ1-3|TRBV6-5
CASSWQGRPGNTIYF
>TRBJ1-3|TRBV28
CASSLGQGANTIYF
>TRBJ2-1|TRBV7-9
CASSSYGTGDNEQFF
>TRBJ2-5|TRBV21-1
CAWAGQGAPETQYF
>TRBJ1-1|TRBV9
CASSPMTGSTEAFF
>TRBJ2-5|TRBV27
CASGTSGPVKTQYF
>TRBJ1-5|TRBV5-1
CASLRPARQEHF
>TRBJ1-1|TRBV7-9
CASSLRGGDTEAFF
>TRBJ1-2|TRBV7-9
CASSLGQSPYGYTF
>TRBJ1-1|TRBV5-1
CASSPVEGGSTEAFF
>TRBJ2-7|TRBV28
CASLRVGQEGYEQYF
>TRBJ2-5|TRBV7-3
CASSPGTAQETQYF
>TRBJ1-2|TRBV5-8
CASSWTGWDGYTF
>TRBJ2-5|TRBV5-1
CASSLVQEQGTQYF
>TRBJ2-3|TRBV11-2
CASSLGPAGASSDTQYF
>TRBJ2-2|TRBV5-6
CASSFSTGNTGELFF
>TRBJ2-4|TRBV19
CASSIDSGTAGENIQYF
>TRBJ1-1|TRBV11-2
CASSLWDTEAFF
>TRBJ1-2|TRBV6-1
CASYQDIPPEGYTF
>TRBJ2-2|TRBV28
CASSLRGGGALLGELFF
>TRBJ2-7|TRBV7-9
CASSLAARAFGEQYF
>TRBJ2-1|TRBV28
CASSIHDRSRNEQFF